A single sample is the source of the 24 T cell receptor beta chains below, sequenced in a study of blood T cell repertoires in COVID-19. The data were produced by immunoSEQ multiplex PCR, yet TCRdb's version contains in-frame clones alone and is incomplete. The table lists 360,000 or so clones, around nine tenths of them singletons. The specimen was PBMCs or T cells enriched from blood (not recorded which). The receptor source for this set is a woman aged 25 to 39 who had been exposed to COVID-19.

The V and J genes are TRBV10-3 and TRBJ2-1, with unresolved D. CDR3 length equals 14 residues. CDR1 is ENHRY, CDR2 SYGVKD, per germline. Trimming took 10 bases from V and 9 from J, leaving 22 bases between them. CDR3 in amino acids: CATTRPSDPGEQFF. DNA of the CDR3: TGTGCCACAACTCGGCCCAGCGATCCGGGTGAGCAGTTCTTC.

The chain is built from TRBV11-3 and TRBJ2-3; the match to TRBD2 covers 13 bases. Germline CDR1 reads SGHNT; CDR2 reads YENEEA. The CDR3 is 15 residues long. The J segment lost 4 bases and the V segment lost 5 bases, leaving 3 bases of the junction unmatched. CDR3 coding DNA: TGTGCCAGCAGCCCGGGACTAGCGGGACCAGATACGCAGTATTTT. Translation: CASSPGLAGPDTQYF.

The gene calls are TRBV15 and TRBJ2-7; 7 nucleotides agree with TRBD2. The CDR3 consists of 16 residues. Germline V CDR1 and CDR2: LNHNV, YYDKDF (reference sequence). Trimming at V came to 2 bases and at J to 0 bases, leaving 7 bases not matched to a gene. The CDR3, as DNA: TGTGCCACCAGCAGAATACTAGCGAGTAACTCCTACGAGCAGTACTTC. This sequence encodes CATSRILASNSYEQYF.

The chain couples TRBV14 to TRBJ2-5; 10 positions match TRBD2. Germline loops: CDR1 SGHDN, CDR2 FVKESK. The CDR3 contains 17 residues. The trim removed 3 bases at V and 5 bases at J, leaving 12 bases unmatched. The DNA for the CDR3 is TGTGCCAGCAGCCACGAACTAGCGGGAAACCTGAGGGAGACCCAGTACTTC. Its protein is CASSHELAGNLRETQYF.

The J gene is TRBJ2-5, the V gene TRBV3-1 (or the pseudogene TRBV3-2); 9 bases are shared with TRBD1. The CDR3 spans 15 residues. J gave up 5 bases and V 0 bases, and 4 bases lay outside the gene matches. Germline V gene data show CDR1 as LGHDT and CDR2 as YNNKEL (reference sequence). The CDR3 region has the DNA TGTGCCAGCAGCCAAGAAGGGACAGGGAAGGAGACCCAGTACTTC. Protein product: CASSQEGTGKETQYF.

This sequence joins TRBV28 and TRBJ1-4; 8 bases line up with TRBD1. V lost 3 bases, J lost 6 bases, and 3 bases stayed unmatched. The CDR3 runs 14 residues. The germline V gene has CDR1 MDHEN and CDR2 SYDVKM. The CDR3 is CASSFRQGYEKLFF. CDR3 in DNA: TGTGCCAGCAGTTTCAGACAGGGGTATGAAAAACTGTTTTTT. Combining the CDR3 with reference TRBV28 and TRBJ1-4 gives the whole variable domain DVKVTQSSRYLVKRTGEKVFLECVQDMDHENMFWYRQDPGLGLRLIYFSYDVKMKEKGDIPEGYSVSREKKERFSLILESASTNQTSMYLCASSFRQGYEKLFFGSGTQLSVL.

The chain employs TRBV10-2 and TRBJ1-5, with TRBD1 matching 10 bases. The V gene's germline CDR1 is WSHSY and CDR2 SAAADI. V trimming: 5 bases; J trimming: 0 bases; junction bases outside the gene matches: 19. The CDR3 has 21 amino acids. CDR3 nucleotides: TGCGCCAGCAGTCCGGACAGGGGGGTAAGGGGAGGGGAGTTTAGCAATCAGCCCCAGCATTTT. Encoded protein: CASSPDRGVRGGEFSNQPQHF.

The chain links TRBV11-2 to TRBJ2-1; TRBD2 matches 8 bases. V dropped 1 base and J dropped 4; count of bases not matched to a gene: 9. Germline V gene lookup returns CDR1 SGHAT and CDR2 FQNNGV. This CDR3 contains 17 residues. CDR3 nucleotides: TGTGCCAGCAGCTTAGCAGGAGGTAGCGGGATTTACAATGAGCAGTTCTTC. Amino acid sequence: CASSLAGGSGIYNEQFF.

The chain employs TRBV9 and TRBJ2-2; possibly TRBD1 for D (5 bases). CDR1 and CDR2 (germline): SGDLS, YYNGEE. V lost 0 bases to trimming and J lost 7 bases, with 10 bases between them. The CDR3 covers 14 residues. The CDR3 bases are TGTGCCAGCAGCGTAGGTCAGGGTCACGGGGAGCTGTTTTTT. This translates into CASSVGQGHGELFF.

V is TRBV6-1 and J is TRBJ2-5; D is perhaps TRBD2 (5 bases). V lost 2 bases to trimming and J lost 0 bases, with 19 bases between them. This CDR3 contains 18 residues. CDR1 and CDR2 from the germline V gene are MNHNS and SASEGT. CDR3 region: CASSEWVVWRVNQETQYF. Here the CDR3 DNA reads TGTGCCAGCAGTGAATGGGTTGTGTGGCGGGTGAACCAAGAGACCCAGTACTTC.

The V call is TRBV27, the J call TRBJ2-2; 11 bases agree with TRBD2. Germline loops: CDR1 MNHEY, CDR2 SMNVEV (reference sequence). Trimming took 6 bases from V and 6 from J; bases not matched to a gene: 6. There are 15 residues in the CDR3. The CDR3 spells CASSHGGLAAGELFF. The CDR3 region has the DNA TGTGCCAGCAGCCATGGGGGACTAGCGGCCGGGGAGCTGTTTTTT.

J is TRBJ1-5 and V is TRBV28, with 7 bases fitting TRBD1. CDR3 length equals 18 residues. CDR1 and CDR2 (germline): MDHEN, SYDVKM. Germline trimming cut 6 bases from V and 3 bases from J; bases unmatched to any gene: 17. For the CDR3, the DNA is TGTGCCAGCAGCTGGGACCCAGACAGGGTCAATGACAATCAGCCCCAGCATTTT. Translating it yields CASSWDPDRVNDNQPQHF.

In DNA form, the CDR3 reads TGTGCCAGCCTGGACGGGGTTAATTCACCCCTCCACTTT. Translating it yields CASLDGVNSPLHF. This rearrangement joins TRBV28 to TRBJ1-6; D unresolved. V lost 8 bases and J lost 6, with 11 bases in between. Germline V lookup: CDR1 MDHEN, CDR2 SYDVKM. The length of the CDR3 is 13 residues.

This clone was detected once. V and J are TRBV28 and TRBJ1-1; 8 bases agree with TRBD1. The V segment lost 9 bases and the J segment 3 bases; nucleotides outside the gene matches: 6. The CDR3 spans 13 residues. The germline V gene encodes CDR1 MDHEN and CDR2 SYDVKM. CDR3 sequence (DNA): TGTGCCAGTCAGGGGGCGCCGGACACTGAAGCTTTCTTT. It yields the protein CASQGAPDTEAFF.

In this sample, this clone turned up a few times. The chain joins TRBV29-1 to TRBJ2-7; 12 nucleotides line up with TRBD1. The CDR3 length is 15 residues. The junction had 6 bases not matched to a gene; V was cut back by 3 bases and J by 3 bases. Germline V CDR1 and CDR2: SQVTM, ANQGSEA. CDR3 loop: CSVEGTGGSFYEQYF. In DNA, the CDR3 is TGCAGCGTTGAGGGGACAGGGGGCTCTTTCTACGAGCAGTACTTC.

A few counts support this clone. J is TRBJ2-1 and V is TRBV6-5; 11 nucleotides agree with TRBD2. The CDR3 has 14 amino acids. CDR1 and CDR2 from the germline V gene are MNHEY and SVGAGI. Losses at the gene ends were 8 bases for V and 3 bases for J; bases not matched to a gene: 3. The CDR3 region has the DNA TGTGCCAGCGTAACTAGCGGGGGCTACAATGAGCAGTTCTTC. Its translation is CASVTSGGYNEQFF.

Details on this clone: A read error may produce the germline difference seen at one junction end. Here the CDR3 DNA reads TGTGCCAGCAGCATTAGCGATCAGCCCCAGCATTTT. This codes for CASSISDQPQHF. The chain carries TRBV7-9 and TRBJ1-5; D call uncertain. Per the germline V gene, CDR1 is SEHNR and CDR2 is FQNEAQ (reference sequence). The CDR3 consists of 12 residues. Full variable domain (remainder filled in from reference TRBV7-9 and TRBJ1-5): DTGVSQNPRHKITKRGQNVTFRCDPISEHNRLYWYRQTLGQGPEFLTYFQNEAQLEKSRLLSDRFSAERPKGSFSTLEIQRTEQGDSAMYLCASSISDQPQHFGDGTRLSIL.

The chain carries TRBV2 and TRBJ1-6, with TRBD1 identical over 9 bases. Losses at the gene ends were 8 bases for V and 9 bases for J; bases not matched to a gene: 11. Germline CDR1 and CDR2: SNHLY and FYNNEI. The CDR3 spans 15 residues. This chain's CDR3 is CASGVAGTGTSPLHF. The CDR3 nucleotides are TGTGCCAGCGGAGTCGCCGGGACAGGGACTTCACCCCTCCACTTT.

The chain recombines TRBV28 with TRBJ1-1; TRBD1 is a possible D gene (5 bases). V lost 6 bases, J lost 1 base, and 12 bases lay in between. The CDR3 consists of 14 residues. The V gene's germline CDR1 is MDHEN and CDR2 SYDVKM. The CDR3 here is CASSMTARNTEAFF. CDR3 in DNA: TGTGCCAGCAGCATGACAGCAAGGAACACTGAAGCTTTCTTT.

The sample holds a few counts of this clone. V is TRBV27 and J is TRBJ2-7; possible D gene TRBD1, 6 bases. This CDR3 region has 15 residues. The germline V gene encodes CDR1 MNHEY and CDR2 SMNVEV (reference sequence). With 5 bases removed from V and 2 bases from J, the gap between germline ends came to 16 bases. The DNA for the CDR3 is TGTGCCAGCAGTCCAGGGGCGGCGCAAGCCTACGAGCAGTACTTC. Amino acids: CASSPGAAQAYEQYF.

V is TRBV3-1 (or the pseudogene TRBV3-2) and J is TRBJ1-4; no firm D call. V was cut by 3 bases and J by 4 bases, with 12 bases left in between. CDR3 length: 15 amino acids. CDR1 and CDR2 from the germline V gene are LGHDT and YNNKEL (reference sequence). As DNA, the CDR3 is TGTGCCAGCAGCCATAGCCCACCCATTAATGAAAAACTGTTTTTT. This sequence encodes CASSHSPPINEKLFF.

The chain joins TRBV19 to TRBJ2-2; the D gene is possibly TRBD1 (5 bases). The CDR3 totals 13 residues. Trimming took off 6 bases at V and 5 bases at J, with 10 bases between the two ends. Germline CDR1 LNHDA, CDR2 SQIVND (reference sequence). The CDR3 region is CASRGLGTGELFF. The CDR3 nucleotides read TGTGCCAGTAGGGGGCTTGGGACCGGGGAGCTGTTTTTT.

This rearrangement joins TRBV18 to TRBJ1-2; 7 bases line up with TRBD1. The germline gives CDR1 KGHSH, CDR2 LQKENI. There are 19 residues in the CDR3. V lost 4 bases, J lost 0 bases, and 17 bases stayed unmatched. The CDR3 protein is CASSQGRIRDSTTNYGYTF. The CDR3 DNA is TGTGCCAGCTCACAAGGGAGGATTCGGGACAGCACCACTAACTATGGCTACACCTTC.

CDR3 DNA sequence: TGCGCCAGCGGAGGGATCCTAGTCCTTAGCGGGAGGGCAAATGAGCAGTTCTTC. Amino acids: CASGGILVLSGRANEQFF. This chain uses TRBV10-1 with TRBJ2-1; TRBD2 aligns across 11 bases. The CDR3 has 18 residues. Germline assignment: CDR1 WNHNN and CDR2 SYGVQD (reference sequence). The V segment lost 8 bases and the J segment 7 bases; nucleotides outside the gene matches: 19.